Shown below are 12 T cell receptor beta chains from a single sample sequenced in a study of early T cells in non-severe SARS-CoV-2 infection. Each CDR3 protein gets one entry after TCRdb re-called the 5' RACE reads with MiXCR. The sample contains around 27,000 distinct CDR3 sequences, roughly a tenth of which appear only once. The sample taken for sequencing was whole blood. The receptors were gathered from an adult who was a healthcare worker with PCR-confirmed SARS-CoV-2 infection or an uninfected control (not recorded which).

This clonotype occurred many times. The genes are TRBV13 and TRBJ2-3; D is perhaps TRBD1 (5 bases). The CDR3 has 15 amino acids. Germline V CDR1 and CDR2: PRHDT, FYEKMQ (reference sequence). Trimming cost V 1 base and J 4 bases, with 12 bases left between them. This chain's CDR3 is CASSLEQVDPDTQYF. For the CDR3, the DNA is TGTGCCAGCAGCTTAGAACAGGTAGACCCAGATACGCAGTATTTT.

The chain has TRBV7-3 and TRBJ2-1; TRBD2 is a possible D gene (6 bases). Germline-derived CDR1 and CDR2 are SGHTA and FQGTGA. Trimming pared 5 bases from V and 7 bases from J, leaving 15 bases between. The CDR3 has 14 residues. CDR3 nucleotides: TGTGCCAGCAGCCCGGCGGGGTCGGGAAATGAGCAGTTCTTC. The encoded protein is CASSPAGSGNEQFF.

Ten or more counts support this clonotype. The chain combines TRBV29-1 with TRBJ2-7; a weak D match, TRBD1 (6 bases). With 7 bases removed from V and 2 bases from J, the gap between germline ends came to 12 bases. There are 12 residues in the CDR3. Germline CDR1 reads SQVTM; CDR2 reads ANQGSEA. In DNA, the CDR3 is TGCAGCGCAGGACAGACCCCCTACGAGCAGTACTTC. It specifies CSAGQTPYEQYF.

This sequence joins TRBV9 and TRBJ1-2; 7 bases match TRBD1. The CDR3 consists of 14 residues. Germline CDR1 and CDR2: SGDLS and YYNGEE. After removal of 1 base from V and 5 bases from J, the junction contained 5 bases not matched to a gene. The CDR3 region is CASSVPGQLYGYTF. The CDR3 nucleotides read TGTGCCAGCAGCGTACCGGGACAGCTTTATGGCTACACCTTC.

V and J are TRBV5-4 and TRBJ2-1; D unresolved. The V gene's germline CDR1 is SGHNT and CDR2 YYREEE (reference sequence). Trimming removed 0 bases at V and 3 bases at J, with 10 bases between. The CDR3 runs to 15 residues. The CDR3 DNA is TGTGCCAGCAGCTTGGGAGGTAGCCGCTACAATGAGCAGTTCTTC. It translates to CASSLGGSRYNEQFF. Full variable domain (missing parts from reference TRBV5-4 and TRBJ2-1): ETGVTQSPTHLIKTRGQQVTLRCSSQSGHNTVSWYQQALGQGPQFIFQYYREEENGRGNFPPRFSGLQFPNYSSELNVNALELDDSALYLCASSLGGSRYNEQFFGPGTRLTVL.

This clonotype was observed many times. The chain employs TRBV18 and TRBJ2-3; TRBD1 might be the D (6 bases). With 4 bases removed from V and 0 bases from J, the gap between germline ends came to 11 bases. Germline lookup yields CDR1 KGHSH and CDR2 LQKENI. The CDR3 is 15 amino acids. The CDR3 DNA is TGTGCCAGCTCACTGCGACAGGACAGCACAGATACGCAGTATTTT. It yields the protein CASSLRQDSTDTQYF.

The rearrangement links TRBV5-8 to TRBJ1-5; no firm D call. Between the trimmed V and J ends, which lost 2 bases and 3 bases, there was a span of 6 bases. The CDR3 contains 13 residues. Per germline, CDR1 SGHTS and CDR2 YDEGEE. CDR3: CASSFDLNQPQHF. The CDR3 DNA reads TGTGCCAGCAGCTTCGACCTCAATCAGCCCCAGCATTTT.

Written as DNA, the CDR3 is TGTGCCAGCTCACGAACTAGCGGGGCCGTGGAGACCCAGTACTTC. It codes for CASSRTSGAVETQYF. The V gene is TRBV18, the J gene TRBJ2-5, with 10 bases identical to TRBD2. CDR3 size: 15 residues. Germline-derived CDR1 and CDR2 are KGHSH and LQKENI. V lost 4 bases and J lost 5; bases outside the gene matches: 7.

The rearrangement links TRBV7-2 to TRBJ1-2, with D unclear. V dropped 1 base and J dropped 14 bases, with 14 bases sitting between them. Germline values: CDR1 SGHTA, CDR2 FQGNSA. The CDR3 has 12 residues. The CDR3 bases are TGTGCCAGCAGCTTAGGTCCTCCGGACTTAACCTTC. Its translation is CASSLGPPDLTF.

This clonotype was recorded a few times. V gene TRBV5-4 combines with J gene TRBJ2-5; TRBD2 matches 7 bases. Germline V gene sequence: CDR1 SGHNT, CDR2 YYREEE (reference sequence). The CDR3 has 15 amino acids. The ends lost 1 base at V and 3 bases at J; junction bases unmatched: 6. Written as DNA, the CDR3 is TGTGCCAGCAGCTTGTCGTGGGGGGGAAAAGAGACCCAGTACTTC. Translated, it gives CASSLSWGGKETQYF.

CDR3 amino acids: CAWSVMDRGTYEQYF. The CDR3 DNA reads as TGTGCCTGGAGTGTAATGGACAGGGGCACCTACGAGCAGTACTTC. The rearrangement links TRBV30 to TRBJ2-7, with TRBD1 matching 9 bases. J gave up 2 bases and V 0 bases, and 5 bases lay outside the gene matches. The CDR3 runs 15 residues. The germline V gene has CDR1 GTSNPN and CDR2 SVGIG (reference sequence).

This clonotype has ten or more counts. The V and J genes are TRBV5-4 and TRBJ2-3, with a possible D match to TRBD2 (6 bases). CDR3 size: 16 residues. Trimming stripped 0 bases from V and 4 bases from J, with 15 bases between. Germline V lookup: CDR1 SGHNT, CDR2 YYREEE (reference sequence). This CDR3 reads CASSLATGWRADTQYF. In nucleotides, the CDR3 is TGTGCCAGCAGCTTGGCCACGGGGTGGAGGGCAGATACGCAGTATTTT.